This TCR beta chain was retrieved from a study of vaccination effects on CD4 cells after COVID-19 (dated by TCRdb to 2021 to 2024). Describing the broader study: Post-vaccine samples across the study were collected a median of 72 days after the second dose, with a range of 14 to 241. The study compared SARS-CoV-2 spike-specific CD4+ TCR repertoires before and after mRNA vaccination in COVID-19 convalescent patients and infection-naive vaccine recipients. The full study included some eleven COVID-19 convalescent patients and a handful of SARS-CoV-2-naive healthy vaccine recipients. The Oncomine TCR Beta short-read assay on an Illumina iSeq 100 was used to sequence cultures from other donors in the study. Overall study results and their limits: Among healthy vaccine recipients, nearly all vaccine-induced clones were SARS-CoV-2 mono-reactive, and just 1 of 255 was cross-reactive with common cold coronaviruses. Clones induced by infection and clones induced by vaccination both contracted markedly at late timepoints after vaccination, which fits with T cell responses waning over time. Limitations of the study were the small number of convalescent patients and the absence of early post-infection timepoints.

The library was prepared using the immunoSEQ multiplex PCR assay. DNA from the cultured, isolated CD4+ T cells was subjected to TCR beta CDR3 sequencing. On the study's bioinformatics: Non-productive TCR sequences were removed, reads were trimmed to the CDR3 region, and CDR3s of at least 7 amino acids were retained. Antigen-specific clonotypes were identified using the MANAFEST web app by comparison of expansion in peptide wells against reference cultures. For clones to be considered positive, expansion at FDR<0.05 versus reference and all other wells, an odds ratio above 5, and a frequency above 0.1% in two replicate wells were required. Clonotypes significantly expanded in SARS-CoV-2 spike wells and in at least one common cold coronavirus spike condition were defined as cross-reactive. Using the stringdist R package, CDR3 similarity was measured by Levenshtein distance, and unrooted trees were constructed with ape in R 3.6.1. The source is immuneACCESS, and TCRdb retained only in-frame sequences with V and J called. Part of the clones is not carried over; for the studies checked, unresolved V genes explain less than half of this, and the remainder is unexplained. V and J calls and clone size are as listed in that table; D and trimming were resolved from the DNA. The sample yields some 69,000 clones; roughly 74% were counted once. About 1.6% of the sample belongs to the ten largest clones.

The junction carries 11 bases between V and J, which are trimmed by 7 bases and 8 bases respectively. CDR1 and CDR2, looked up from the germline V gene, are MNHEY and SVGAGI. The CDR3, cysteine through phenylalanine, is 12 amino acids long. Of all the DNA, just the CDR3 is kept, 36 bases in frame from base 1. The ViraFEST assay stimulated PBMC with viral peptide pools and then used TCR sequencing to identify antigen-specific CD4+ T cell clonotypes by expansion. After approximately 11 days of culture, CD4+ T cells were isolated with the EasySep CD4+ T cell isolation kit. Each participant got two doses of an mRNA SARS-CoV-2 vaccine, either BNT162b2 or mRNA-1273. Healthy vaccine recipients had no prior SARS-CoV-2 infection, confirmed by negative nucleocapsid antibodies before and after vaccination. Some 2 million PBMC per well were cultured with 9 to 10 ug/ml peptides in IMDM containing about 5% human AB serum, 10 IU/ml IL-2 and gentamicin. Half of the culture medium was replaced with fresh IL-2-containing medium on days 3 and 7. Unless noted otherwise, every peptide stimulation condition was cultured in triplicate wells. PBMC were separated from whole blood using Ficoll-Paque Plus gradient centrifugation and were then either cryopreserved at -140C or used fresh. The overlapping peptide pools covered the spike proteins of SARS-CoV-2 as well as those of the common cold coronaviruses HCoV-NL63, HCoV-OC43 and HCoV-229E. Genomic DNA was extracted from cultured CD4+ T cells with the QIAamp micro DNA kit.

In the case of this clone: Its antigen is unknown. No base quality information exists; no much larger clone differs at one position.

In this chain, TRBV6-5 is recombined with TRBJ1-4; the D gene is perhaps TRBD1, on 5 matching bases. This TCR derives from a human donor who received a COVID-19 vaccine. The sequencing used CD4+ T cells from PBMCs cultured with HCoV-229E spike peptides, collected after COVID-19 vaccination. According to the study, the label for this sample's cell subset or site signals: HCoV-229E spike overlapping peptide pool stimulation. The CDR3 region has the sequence CASKNRREKLFF. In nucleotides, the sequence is TGTGCCAGCAAGAACAGGCGGGAAAAACTGTTTTTT.